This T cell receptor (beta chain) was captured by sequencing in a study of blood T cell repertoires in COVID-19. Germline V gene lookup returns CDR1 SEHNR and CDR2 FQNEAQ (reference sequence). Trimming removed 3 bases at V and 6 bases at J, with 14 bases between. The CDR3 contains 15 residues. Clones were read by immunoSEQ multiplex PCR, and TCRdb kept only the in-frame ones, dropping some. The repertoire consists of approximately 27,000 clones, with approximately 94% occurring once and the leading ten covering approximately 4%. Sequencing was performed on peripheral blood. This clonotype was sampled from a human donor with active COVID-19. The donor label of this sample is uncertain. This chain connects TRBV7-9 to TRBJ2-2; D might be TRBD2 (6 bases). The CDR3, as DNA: TGTGCCAGCAGCTTCGGGAGAGTGGGAGCCGGGGAGCTGTTTTTT. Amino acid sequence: CASSFGRVGAGELFF.